The 23 T cell receptor beta chains below all came from one sample that was sequenced in a study of shared clonotypes between healthy human individuals. Clones were read by immunoSEQ multiplex PCR, and TCRdb kept only the in-frame ones, dropping some. The sample has nearly 1 million clones, around three quarters seen once. The specimen was memory CD4+ T cells sorted from blood. Stated subset: CD45RA-negative fraction. These receptors were collected from a man aged 18 to 29 in good health.

V is TRBV28 and J is TRBJ1-6, with unresolved D. The V end lost 6 bases, the J end lost 2 bases, and 8 bases lay between the germline ends. Germline V gene lookup returns CDR1 MDHEN and CDR2 SYDVKM. The CDR3 contains 14 residues. CDR3 nucleotides: TGTGCCAGCAGGCGGAGAACCTATAATTCACCCCTCCACTTT. Amino acid sequence: CASRRRTYNSPLHF.

In regard to this clone: Additional DNA sequences in this sample encode the identical CDR3. The V call is TRBV18, the J call TRBJ1-4; TRBD1 is a possible D gene (5 bases). The germline gives CDR1 KGHSH, CDR2 LQKENI. There are 15 residues in the CDR3. Trimming stripped 0 bases from V and 5 bases from J, with 10 bases between. The CDR3, as DNA: TGTGCCAGCTCACCACCGTCGGGGGTAAATGAAAAACTGTTTTTT. It specifies CASSPPSGVNEKLFF. Full variable domain (remainder filled in from reference TRBV18 and TRBJ1-4): NAGVMQNPRHLVRRRGQEARLRCSPMKGHSHVYWYRQLPEEGLKFMVYLQKENIIDESGMPKERFSAEFPKEGPSILRIQQVVRGDSAAYFCASSPPSGVNEKLFFGSGTQLSVL.

CDR3 sequence reads: CASSLGGTVEQYF. The CDR3 DNA reads as TGTGCCAGCAGCTTAGGAGGGACAGTTGAGCAGTACTTC. The V call is TRBV7-2, the J call TRBJ2-7; 7 bases line up with TRBD1. Germline CDR1 and CDR2: SGHTA and FQGNSA. The CDR3 runs to 13 residues. Trimming at V came to 1 base and at J to 7 bases, leaving 4 bases not matched to a gene.

The chain links TRBV6-5 to TRBJ2-7; 7 bases align to TRBD2. The germline V gene has CDR1 MNHEY and CDR2 SVGAGI. The CDR3 is 13 residues long. The trim removed 8 bases at V and 6 bases at J, leaving 10 bases unmatched. The CDR3 spells CASQGLPPREQYF. The CDR3, as DNA: TGTGCCAGCCAGGGACTACCACCTCGCGAGCAGTACTTC.

The rearrangement joins TRBV10-1 to TRBJ2-7; 9 bases are a match to TRBD2. This CDR3 region has 15 residues. V was pared by 6 bases and J by 6 bases, with 12 bases of the junction left unmatched. Looked up from germline, CDR1 is WNHNN and CDR2 is SYGVQD (reference sequence). CDR3 in amino acids: CASSINSGGSGEQYF. In DNA, the CDR3 is TGCGCCAGCAGCATCAATAGCGGGGGTTCGGGCGAGCAGTACTTC.

The rearrangement links TRBV19 to TRBJ1-1; D is ambiguous. The V gene lost 6 bases and the J gene lost 0 bases, with 8 bases spanning the gap. There are 13 residues in the CDR3. CDR1 LNHDA and CDR2 SQIVND come from the germline V gene (reference sequence). The CDR3 protein is CASRISMNTEAFF. The CDR3 region has the DNA TGTGCCAGTAGGATTAGCATGAACACTGAAGCTTTCTTT. The full variable domain, completed using reference TRBV19 and TRBJ1-1, is DGGITQSPKYLFRKEGQNVTLSCEQNLNHDAMYWYRQDPGQGLRLIYYSQIVNDFQKGDIAEGYSVSREKKESFPLTVTSAQKNPTAFYLCASRISMNTEAFFGQGTRLTVV.

Here the CDR3 reads CASSPQAGGLSTDTQYF. CDR3 DNA sequence: TGTGCCAGCAGCCCGCAAGCGGGAGGTCTTAGCACAGATACGCAGTATTTT. The chain couples TRBV5-4 to TRBJ2-3; 9 bases fit TRBD2. CDR1 and CDR2 from the germline V gene are SGHNT and YYREEE (reference sequence). The trim removed 4 bases at V and 0 bases at J, leaving 9 bases unmatched. This CDR3 region has 17 residues.

This clone occurred a few times. The identical CDR3 is also encoded by other nucleotide sequences in the sample. The V call is TRBV5-6, the J call TRBJ2-3; TRBD2 matches 12 bases. Germline lookup yields CDR1 SGHDT and CDR2 YYEEEE. The CDR3 spans 16 residues. Trimming took 2 bases from V and 3 from J; bases not matched to a gene: 4. The CDR3 here is CASSLRGTSGTDTQYF. CDR3 sequence (DNA): TGTGCCAGCAGCTTAAGGGGGACTAGCGGGACAGATACGCAGTATTTT. Combining the CDR3 with reference TRBV5-6 and TRBJ2-3 gives the whole variable domain DAGVTQSPTHLIKTRGQQVTLRCSPKSGHDTVSWYQQALGQGPQFIFQYYEEEERQRGNFPDRFSGHQFPNYSSELNVNALLLGDSALYLCASSLRGTSGTDTQYFGPGTRLTVL.

This chain connects TRBV10-3 to TRBJ2-7; D tentatively reads TRBD1 or TRBD2 (5 bases each). The CDR3 sequence is 14 residues long. In germline, CDR1 is ENHRY, CDR2 SYGVKD. V shed 6 bases and J shed 2 bases, with 14 bases lying between them. CDR3 bases: TGTGCCATCAGGGAAGGGACGTCCGCCTACGAGCAGTACTTC. This gives the protein CAIREGTSAYEQYF.

This clone was detected only once. Different DNA sequences within this sample yield the same CDR3. The rearrangement uses TRBV5-1 and TRBJ2-5; TRBD2 matches 9 bases. V lost 2 bases to trimming and J lost 1 base; unmatched junction nucleotides: 0. CDR3 size: 14 residues. From germline, CDR1 is SGHRS and CDR2 YFSETQ. CDR3 coding DNA: TGCGCCAGCAGCTTACTAGCGGGCCAAGAGACCCAGTACTTC. Translation gives CASSLLAGQETQYF.

The chain recombines TRBV28 with TRBJ1-1; tentatively, D is TRBD1 (6 bases). CDR1 is MDHEN and CDR2 is SYDVKM in the germline V gene. The V end lost 6 bases, the J end lost 3 bases, and 17 bases lay between the germline ends. The CDR3 length is 15 residues. DNA of the CDR3: TGTGCCAGCAGCCCTCCCACAGGGTTTGACACTGAAGCTTTCTTT. Encoded protein: CASSPPTGFDTEAFF.

V usage is TRBV28 and J usage is TRBJ2-7, with no clear D. The V end was cut by 8 bases, the J end by 5 bases, with 7 bases between. CDR1 and CDR2 from the germline V gene are MDHEN and SYDVKM. The CDR3 runs to 10 residues. The CDR3 DNA reads TGTGCCAGCGGTTCGCACGAGCAGTACTTC. Its protein is CASGSHEQYF.

This clone turned up a few times. The rearrangement uses TRBV27 and TRBJ1-2; TRBD1 is a possible D gene (6 bases). The CDR3 totals 13 residues. Germline V gives CDR1 MNHEY, CDR2 SMNVEV (reference sequence). Trimming took off 8 bases at V and 4 bases at J, with 14 bases between the two ends. The CDR3 region has the DNA TGTGCCAGCGGAATATCAGGGGTCTATGGCTACACCTTC. This gives the protein CASGISGVYGYTF.

The rearrangement links TRBV7-8 to TRBJ1-4; the D gene is possibly TRBD1 (6 bases). The CDR3 has 14 residues. Germline V gene sequence: CDR1 SGHVS, CDR2 FQNEAQ. V was trimmed by 3 bases and J by 7 bases, leaving 12 bases between them. This CDR3 reads CASSFRGFGEKLFF. CDR3 DNA: TGTGCCAGCAGCTTCAGGGGTTTCGGTGAAAAACTGTTTTTT.

This rearrangement joins TRBV15 to TRBJ2-1, with 9 bases lining up with TRBD2. CDR3 length: 15 amino acids. Germline assignment: CDR1 LNHNV and CDR2 YYDKDF (reference sequence). The ends lost 5 bases at V and 2 bases at J; junction bases unmatched: 4. CDR3 nucleotide sequence: TGTGCCACCAGCCCGCGGGGGGGAGCCTACAATGAGCAGTTCTTC. Protein product: CATSPRGGAYNEQFF. Supplemented by reference TRBV15 and TRBJ2-1, the full variable domain reads DAMVIQNPRYQVTQFGKPVTLSCSQTLNHNVMYWYQQKSSQAPKLLFHYYDKDFNNEADTPDNFQSRRPNTSFCFLDIRSPGLGDTAMYLCATSPRGGAYNEQFFGPGTRLTVL.

V is TRBV6-5 and J is TRBJ2-5; D possibly corresponds to TRBD1 (6 bases). Germline values: CDR1 MNHEY, CDR2 SVGAGI. V lost 5 bases to trimming and J lost 1 base, with 11 bases between them. The CDR3 spans 14 residues. CDR3 DNA sequence: TGTGCCAGCAGTCGCCGGACAGCCCAAGAGACCCAGTACTTC. Translation gives CASSRRTAQETQYF.

Of note for this clone: Additional DNA sequences in this sample encode the identical CDR3. This chain joins TRBV5-1 and TRBJ1-4, with TRBD1 as a possible D gene (5 bases). V gave up 0 bases and J gave up 8 bases, with 11 bases separating them. This CDR3 region has 14 residues. Germline V CDR1 and CDR2: SGHRS, YFSETQ. CDR3: CASSLGGSFEKLFF. DNA for the CDR3: TGCGCCAGCAGCTTGGGGGGGTCTTTCGAAAAACTGTTTTTT.

The chain recombines TRBV5-1 with TRBJ2-3, with D tentatively TRBD2 (6 bases). This CDR3 is 15 amino acids long. V shed 5 bases and J shed 2 bases, with 15 bases lying between them. Germline V gene lookup returns CDR1 SGHRS and CDR2 YFSETQ. In nucleotides, the CDR3 is TGCGCCAGCAGAACTGGCGGGGAGATCACAGATACGCAGTATTTT. This gives the protein CASRTGGEITDTQYF.

In its sample, this clone was seen once. The CDR3 DNA reads TGTGCCAGCAGTTTCCGACAGGGGGGTTCCGCGAACACTGAAGCTTTCTTT. Encoded protein: CASSFRQGGSANTEAFF. The chain carries TRBV27 and TRBJ1-1; TRBD1 agrees at 9 bases. V lost 3 bases to trimming and J lost 1 base; unmatched junction nucleotides: 9. This CDR3 contains 17 residues. CDR1 and CDR2 (germline): MNHEY, SMNVEV (reference sequence).

J is TRBJ1-5 and V is TRBV28, with 7 bases lining up with TRBD1. This CDR3 is 16 amino acids long. CDR1 is MDHEN and CDR2 is SYDVKM in the germline V gene. The V gene end was trimmed by 2 bases and the J gene end by 0 bases; junction bases not matched to a gene: 4. DNA of the CDR3: TGTGCCAGCAGTTTACGCGGGACAGTTAGCAATCAGCCCCAGCATTTT. It is translated as CASSLRGTVSNQPQHF.

The chain carries TRBV28 and TRBJ1-3, with D perhaps matching TRBD1 (6 bases). This CDR3 is 16 amino acids long. Germline V gene sequence: CDR1 MDHEN, CDR2 SYDVKM. The germline V and J ends were trimmed by 4 bases and 0 bases, with 13 bases remaining between them. The CDR3 protein is CASSSRDIRSGNTIYF. CDR3 DNA sequence: TGTGCCAGCAGTTCCCGGGACATTCGCTCTGGAAACACCATATATTTT.

The sample holds one count of this clone. The chain carries TRBV28 and TRBJ2-7; 7 bases are a match to TRBD1. This CDR3 is 16 amino acids long. Germline CDR1 reads MDHEN; CDR2 reads SYDVKM. V lost 5 bases and J lost 2; bases outside the gene matches: 12. CDR3 loop: CASSPYSTGLAYEQYF. DNA for the CDR3: TGTGCCAGCAGTCCCTATTCGACAGGGTTAGCCTACGAGCAGTACTTC.

This clone was seen only once. CDR3 DNA sequence: TGTGCCAGTAGTTACAGGGAGGGGCCCCTCCACTTT. The encoded protein is CASSYREGPLHF. The chain is built from TRBV19 and TRBJ1-6; a possible D gene is TRBD1 (6 bases). Germline values: CDR1 LNHDA, CDR2 SQIVND (reference sequence). V dropped 5 bases and J dropped 13 bases, with 12 bases sitting between them. The CDR3 runs 12 residues.